This T cell receptor beta chain stems from a study of blood T cell repertoires in COVID-19. The V segment lost 4 bases and the J segment 7 bases; nucleotides outside the gene matches: 10. The CDR3 contains 15 residues. The germline V gene encodes CDR1 SGHAT and CDR2 FQNNGV. Clones were read by immunoSEQ multiplex PCR, and TCRdb kept only the in-frame ones, dropping some. The sample shows fewer than 300,000 clones, just over 90% of them seen only once. Sequenced: peripheral blood. This receptor was obtained from a woman aged 25-40 years with COVID-19, enrolled during active disease. V and J are TRBV11-2 and TRBJ1-2; TRBD1 agrees at 9 bases. The DNA for the CDR3 is TGTGCCAGCAGCTCGTGGACAGGGGATCTAGGTGGCTACACCTTC. Translation gives CASSSWTGDLGGYTF.